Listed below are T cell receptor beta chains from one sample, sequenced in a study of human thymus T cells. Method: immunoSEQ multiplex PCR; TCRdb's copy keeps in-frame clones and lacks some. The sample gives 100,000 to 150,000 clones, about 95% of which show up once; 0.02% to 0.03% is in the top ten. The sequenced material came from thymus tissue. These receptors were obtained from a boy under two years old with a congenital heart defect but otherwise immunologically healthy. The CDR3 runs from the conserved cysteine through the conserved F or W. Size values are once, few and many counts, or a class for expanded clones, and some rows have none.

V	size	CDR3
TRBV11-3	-	CASSLGEGSKNYGYTF
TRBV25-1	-	CASSPQNGQETQYF
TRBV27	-	CASSLNGSGTSKQYF
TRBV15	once	CATSRLAGTYEQYF
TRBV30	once	CAWSVRSLFMSQYF
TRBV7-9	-	CASSFSGDYGYTF
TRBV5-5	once	CASSSPGGEGYTF
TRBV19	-	CATSWGPYTEQYF
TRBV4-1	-	CASSQIRADLNTEAFF
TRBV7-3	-	CASSDAGPNTGELFF
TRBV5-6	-	CASSLSNEQYF
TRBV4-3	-	CASSQVLWHGELFF
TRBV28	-	CASSRDRDRDNSPLHF
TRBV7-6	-	CASSSRQGVIPGELFF
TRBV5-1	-	CASSLYGRHLGGGPAKNIQYF
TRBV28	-	CASSSRTGSPVHEQFF
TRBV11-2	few	CASSSSDEQYF
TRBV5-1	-	CASSFETARGYTF
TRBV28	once	CASSVPKAQVHEQYF
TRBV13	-	CASSLEDRGLSYEQYF
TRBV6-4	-	CASSGQHQPQHF
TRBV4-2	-	CATERQGDYEQYF
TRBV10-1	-	CASSDTGTTSTDTQYF
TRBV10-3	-	CAISESGQPEDYTF
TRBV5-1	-	CASSFLQFNEQFF
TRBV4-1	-	CASSRTRGGEQYF
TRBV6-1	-	CASSDEGGQEKLFF
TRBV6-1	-	CASSEARAPTDTQYF
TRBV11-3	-	CASSLGRGRGIQETQYF
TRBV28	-	CASSLPGSNTEAFF
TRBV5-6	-	CASSKRGTPNTEAFF
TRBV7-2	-	CASSPGIGHYEQYF
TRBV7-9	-	CASSLRQGTNTGELFF
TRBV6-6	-	CASGGLPYF
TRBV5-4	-	CASSLGVRASYEQYF
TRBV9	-	CASSVAARRETQYF
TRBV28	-	CASSLNQRGPNEQFF
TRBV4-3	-	CASSQVPRSWDNEQFF
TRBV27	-	CASSSRRWETQYF
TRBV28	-	CASGPQGSENQPQHF
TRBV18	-	CASSPWGPGANVLTF
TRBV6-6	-	CASTSRRANYGYTF
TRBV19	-	CASNRGSEQYF
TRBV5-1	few	CASSLVGGRTNYGYTF
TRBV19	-	CASSKPGVLNEKLFF